The next 15 T cell receptor beta chains were all read from a single sample in a study of T-cell reconstitution after alpha-beta-depleted transplantation in children. The library targeted TCRbeta and was prepared with unique molecular identifiers. TCRdb re-called the PCR reads with MiXCR, one entry per CDR3 protein. There are 280,000 or so distinct CDR3 sequences in the sample; roughly 10% occur only once, and about a quarter lies in the top ten. Sequencing used peripheral blood, obtained 180 days after TCRalphabeta/CD19-depleted stem cell transplant. Receptors were obtained from a male patient aged 2 to 10 who had a stem cell transplant for chronic granulomatous disease, so the T cells may come from the graft donor.

V and J are TRBV4-3 and TRBJ2-2; D might be TRBD2 (7 bases). V lost 0 bases and J 6 bases, leaving 17 bases between the germline ends. Germline CDR1 is LGHNA and CDR2 is YSLEER. The CDR3 consists of 17 residues. CDR3 nucleotide sequence: TGCGCCAGCAGCCAAGAAAATGAAGGGGGACTATCCGGGGAGCTGTTTTTT. Its protein product is CASSQENEGGLSGELFF.

The table lists this clonotype with many counts. The genes are TRBV7-2 and TRBJ2-1, with 9 bases lining up with TRBD1. The CDR3 extends over 21 amino acids. Per the germline V gene, CDR1 is SGHTA and CDR2 is FQGNSA. The J segment lost 1 base and the V segment lost 5 bases, leaving 21 bases of the junction unmatched. CDR3 DNA: TGTGCCAGCAGCAAACCACTAGGGACAGGGACTCAGCTTAAGTCCTACAATGAGCAGTTCTTC. It yields the protein CASSKPLGTGTQLKSYNEQFF.

This clonotype came up many times. CDR3 region: CSARTSGRGYQETQYF. CDR3 in DNA: TGCAGTGCACGGACTAGCGGTAGGGGGTACCAAGAGACCCAGTACTTC. This chain links TRBV20-1 with TRBJ2-5; 10 bases line up with TRBD2. With 6 bases clipped from V and 0 bases from J, the junction kept 10 bases outside the gene matches. The CDR3 is made up of 16 amino acids. Germline assignment: CDR1 DFQATT and CDR2 SNEGSKA (reference sequence).

This clonotype was picked up a small number of times. The chain carries TRBV18 and TRBJ2-3, with 9 bases matching TRBD1. Germline V gene data show CDR1 as KGHSH and CDR2 as LQKENI. The CDR3 runs to 15 residues. V lost 8 bases and J lost 2; bases outside the gene matches: 8. The CDR3 loop is CASNPGQGLTDTQYF. The CDR3 DNA sequence: TGTGCCAGCAACCCGGGACAGGGCCTCACAGATACGCAGTATTTT.

This clonotype was detected many times. The chain links TRBV9 to TRBJ1-5; D is undetermined. The CDR3 consists of 13 residues. The germline V and J ends were trimmed by 0 bases and 4 bases, with 5 bases remaining between them. CDR1 and CDR2 from the germline V gene are SGDLS and YYNGEE. Here the CDR3 DNA reads TGTGCCAGCAGCGTAGGTATGAATCAGCCCCAGCATTTT. This encodes CASSVGMNQPQHF. The full variable domain, completed using reference TRBV9 and TRBJ1-5, is DSGVTQTPKHLITATGQRVTLRCSPRSGDLSVYWYQQSLDQGLQFLIQYYNGEERAKGNILERFSAQQFPDLHSELNLSSLELGDSALYFCASSVGMNQPQHFGDGTRLSIL.

This clonotype came up many times. The gene calls are TRBV20-1 and TRBJ2-1, with TRBD2 matching over 8 bases. The CDR3 sequence is 16 residues long. The V gene end was trimmed by 3 bases and the J gene end by 4 bases; junction bases not matched to a gene: 11. The germline V gene encodes CDR1 DFQATT and CDR2 SNEGSKA (reference sequence). The CDR3 loop reads CSARDGLARVYNEQFF. CDR3 coding DNA: TGCAGTGCTAGGGACGGACTAGCTAGGGTTTACAATGAGCAGTTCTTC.

On this clonotype: A read error is possible here, since a much larger clone lies one base away. This chain links TRBV9 with TRBJ2-7; D remains ambiguous. The CDR3 consists of 13 residues. The germline V gene has CDR1 SGDLS and CDR2 YYNGEE. CDR3 DNA sequence: TGTGCCAGCAGCTTCGGATTTGGCTACGAGCACTACTTC. It yields the protein CASSFGFGYEHYF.

This clonotype has at least ten counts. The V gene is TRBV7-9, the J gene TRBJ2-7, with TRBD1 as a possible D gene (6 bases). V lost 4 bases to trimming and J lost 3 bases, with 13 bases between them. The V gene's germline CDR1 is SEHNR and CDR2 FQNEAQ (reference sequence). The CDR3 extends over 14 amino acids. CDR3 in amino acids: CASSWLAGDYEQYF. In DNA form, the CDR3 reads TGTGCCAGCAGCTGGTTGGCAGGGGACTACGAGCAGTACTTC.

This clonotype has ten or more counts. This sequence joins TRBV7-2 and TRBJ2-3; D gene ambiguous. Trimming shortened V by 0 bases and J by 3 bases, and 7 bases separated the two germline ends. CDR1 is SGHTA and CDR2 is FQGNSA in the germline V gene. CDR3 size: 14 residues. DNA for the CDR3: TGTGCCAGCAGCTTAGCGCCAGTAACAGATACGCAGTATTTT. As protein: CASSLAPVTDTQYF.

Ten or more counts support this clonotype. The rearrangement links TRBV12-3 or TRBV12-4 to TRBJ2-5; D ambiguous. The length of the CDR3 is 14 residues. Trimming removed 1 base from V and 5 bases from J, with 11 bases in between. This CDR3 is CASSLGSSEETQYF. Written as DNA, the CDR3 is TGTGCCAGCAGTTTAGGAAGTTCGGAGGAGACCCAGTACTTC.

In this sample, this clonotype turned up many times. V is TRBV7-2 and J is TRBJ2-2; D gene unclear. The CDR3 contains 12 residues. Trimming took off 0 bases at V and 6 bases at J, with 2 bases between the two ends. The germline gives CDR1 SGHTA, CDR2 FQGNSA. The CDR3 sequence: CASSLASGELFF. CDR3 nucleotides: TGTGCCAGCAGCTTAGCGTCCGGGGAGCTGTTTTTT.

This clonotype was detected many times. The CDR3 coding sequence is TGCAGTGCAACAAGGTTCGGTTCCTACAATGAGCAGTTCTTC. It codes for CSATRFGSYNEQFF. The rearrangement uses TRBV20-1 and TRBJ2-1; no clear D gene. The V gene lost 6 bases and the J gene lost 1 base, with 13 bases spanning the gap. The V gene's germline CDR1 is DFQATT and CDR2 SNEGSKA (reference sequence). The CDR3 has 14 amino acids.

There are many counts of this clonotype. V gene TRBV24-1 combines with J gene TRBJ2-1; 7 positions match TRBD2. The CDR3 is 12 residues long. Germline CDR1 KGHDR, CDR2 SFDVKD. V gave up 6 bases and J gave up 8 bases; unmatched junction bases: 3. The CDR3: CATSSRGDEQFF. The CDR3 bases are TGTGCCACCAGTTCCCGGGGGGATGAGCAGTTCTTC.

This clonotype was counted at least ten times. The chain employs TRBV15 and TRBJ2-7; tentative D call: TRBD1 (7 bases). V lost 1 base and J 7 bases, leaving 17 bases between the germline ends. Germline loops: CDR1 LNHNV, CDR2 YYDKDF (reference sequence). This CDR3 is 15 amino acids long. The CDR3 protein is CATSRGRKGAGEQYF. CDR3 bases: TGTGCCACCAGCAGAGGTCGAAAGGGGGCGGGGGAGCAGTACTTC.

Only a few counts were recorded for this clonotype. The chain employs TRBV4-1 and TRBJ2-7, with a possible D match to TRBD2 (6 bases). This CDR3 comprises 14 residues. The V end lost 0 bases, the J end lost 1 base, and 7 bases lay between the germline ends. Germline V CDR1 and CDR2: MGHRA, YSYEKL. The CDR3 bases are TGCGCCAGCAGCCAAGATGGGGGGTCCTACGAGCAGTACTTC. Protein product: CASSQDGGSYEQYF.